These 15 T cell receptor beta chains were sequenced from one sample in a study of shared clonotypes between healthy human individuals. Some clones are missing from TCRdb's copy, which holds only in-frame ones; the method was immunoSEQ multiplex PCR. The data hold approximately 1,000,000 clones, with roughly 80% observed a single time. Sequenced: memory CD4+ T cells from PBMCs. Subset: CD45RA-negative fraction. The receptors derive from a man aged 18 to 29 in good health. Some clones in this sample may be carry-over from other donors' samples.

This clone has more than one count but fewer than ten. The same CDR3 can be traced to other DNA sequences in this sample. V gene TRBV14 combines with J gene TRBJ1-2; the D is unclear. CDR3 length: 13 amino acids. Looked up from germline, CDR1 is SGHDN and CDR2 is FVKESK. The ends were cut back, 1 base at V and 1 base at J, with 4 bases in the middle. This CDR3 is CASSQGGNYGYTF. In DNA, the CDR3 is TGTGCCAGCAGCCAAGGTGGTAACTATGGCTACACCTTC.

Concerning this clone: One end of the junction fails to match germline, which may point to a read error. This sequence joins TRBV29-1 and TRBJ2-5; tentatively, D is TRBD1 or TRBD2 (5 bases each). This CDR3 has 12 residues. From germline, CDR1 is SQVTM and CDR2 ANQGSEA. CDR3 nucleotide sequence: TGCAGCGTTGGTGAGATTGGGACCCCTTCGCACTTC. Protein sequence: CSVGEIGTPSHF.

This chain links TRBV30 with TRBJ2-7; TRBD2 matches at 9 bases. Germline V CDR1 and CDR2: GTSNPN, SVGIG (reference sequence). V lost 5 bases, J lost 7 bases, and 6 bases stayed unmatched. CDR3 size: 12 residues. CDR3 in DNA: TGTGCCTGGGGCGGGAGGGCCGAAGAGCAGTACTTC. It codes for CAWGGRAEEQYF.

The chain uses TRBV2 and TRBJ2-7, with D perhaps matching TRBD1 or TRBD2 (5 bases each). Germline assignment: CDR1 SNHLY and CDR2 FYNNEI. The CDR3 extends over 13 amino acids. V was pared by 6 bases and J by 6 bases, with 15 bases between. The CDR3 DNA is TGTGCCAGCAGCCGACAGCTGGCGGGCGAGCAGTACTTC. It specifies CASSRQLAGEQYF.

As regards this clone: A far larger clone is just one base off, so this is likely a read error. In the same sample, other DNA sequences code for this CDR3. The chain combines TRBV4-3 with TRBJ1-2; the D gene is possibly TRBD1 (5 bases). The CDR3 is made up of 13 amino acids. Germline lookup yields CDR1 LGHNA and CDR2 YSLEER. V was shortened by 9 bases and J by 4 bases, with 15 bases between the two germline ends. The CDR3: CASSREGLYGYTF. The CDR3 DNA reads TGCGCCAGTAGCAGGGAAGGGCTCTATGGCTACACCTTC.

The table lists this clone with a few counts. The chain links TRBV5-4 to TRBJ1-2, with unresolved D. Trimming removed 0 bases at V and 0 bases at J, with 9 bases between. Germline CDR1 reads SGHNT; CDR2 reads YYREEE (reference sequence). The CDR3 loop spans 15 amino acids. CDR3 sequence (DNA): TGTGCCAGCAGCTTGGGTCTTTCAGCTAACTATGGCTACACCTTC. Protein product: CASSLGLSANYGYTF. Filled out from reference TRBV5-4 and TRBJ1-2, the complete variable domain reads ETGVTQSPTHLIKTRGQQVTLRCSSQSGHNTVSWYQQALGQGPQFIFQYYREEENGRGNFPPRFSGLQFPNYSSELNVNALELDDSALYLCASSLGLSANYGYTFGSGTRLTVV.

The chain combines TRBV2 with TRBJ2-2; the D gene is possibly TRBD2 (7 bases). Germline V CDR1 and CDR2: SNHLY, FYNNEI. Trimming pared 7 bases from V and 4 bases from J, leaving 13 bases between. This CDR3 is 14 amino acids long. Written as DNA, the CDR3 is TGTGCCAGCACCCTAAGGGGGGGCACCGGGGAGCTGTTTTTT. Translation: CASTLRGGTGELFF.

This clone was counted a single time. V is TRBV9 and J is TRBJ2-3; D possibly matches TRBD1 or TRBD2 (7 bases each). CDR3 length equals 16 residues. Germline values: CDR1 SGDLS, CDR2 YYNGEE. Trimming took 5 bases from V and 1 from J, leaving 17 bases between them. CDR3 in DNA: TGTGCCAGCAGTCCAGGGGGGGGAGCCCGCACAGATACGCAGTATTTT. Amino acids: CASSPGGGARTDTQYF.

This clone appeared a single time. CDR3 nucleotide sequence: TGTGCCAGCAGCACACTCAGCGGGGGGCGCTCCTACGAGCAGTACTTC. Amino acids: CASSTLSGGRSYEQYF. The chain links TRBV11-2 to TRBJ2-7; 9 bases agree with TRBD2. The V and J ends lost 5 bases and 0 bases, in that order; junction bases with no gene match: 8. Germline-derived CDR1 and CDR2 are SGHAT and FQNNGV. There are 16 residues in the CDR3.

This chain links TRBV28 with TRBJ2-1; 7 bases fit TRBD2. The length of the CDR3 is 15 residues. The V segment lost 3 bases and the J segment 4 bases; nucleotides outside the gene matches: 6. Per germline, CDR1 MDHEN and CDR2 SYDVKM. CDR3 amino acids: CASSFGSSGYNEQFF. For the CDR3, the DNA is TGTGCCAGCAGTTTCGGGTCTAGCGGATACAATGAGCAGTTCTTC.

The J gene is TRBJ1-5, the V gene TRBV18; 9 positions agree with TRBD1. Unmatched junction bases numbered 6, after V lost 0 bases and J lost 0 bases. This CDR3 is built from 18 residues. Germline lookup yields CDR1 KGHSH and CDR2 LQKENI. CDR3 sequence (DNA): TGTGCCAGCTCACCACCAGGGACAGGGATTAATAGCAATCAGCCCCAGCATTTT. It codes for CASSPPGTGINSNQPQHF.

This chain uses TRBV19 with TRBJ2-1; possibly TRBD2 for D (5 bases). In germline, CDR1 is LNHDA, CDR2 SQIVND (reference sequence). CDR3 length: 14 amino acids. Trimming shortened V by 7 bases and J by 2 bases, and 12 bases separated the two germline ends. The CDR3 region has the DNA TGTGCCAGTACCGTAGCGAACACCTACAATGAGCAGTTCTTC. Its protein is CASTVANTYNEQFF.

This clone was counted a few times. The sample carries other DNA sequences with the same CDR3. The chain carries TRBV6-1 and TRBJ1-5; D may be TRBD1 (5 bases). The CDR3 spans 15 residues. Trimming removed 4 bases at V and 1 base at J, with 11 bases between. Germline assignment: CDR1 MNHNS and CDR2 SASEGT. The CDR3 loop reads CASSGDGGSNQPQHF. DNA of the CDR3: TGTGCCAGCAGTGGGGACGGCGGCAGCAATCAGCCCCAGCATTTT.

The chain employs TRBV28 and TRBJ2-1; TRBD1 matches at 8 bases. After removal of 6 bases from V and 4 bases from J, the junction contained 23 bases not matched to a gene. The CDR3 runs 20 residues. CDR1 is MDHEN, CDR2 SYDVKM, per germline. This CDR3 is CASSPPSGTGARTPYNEQFF. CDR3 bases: TGTGCCAGCAGCCCACCCTCCGGGACAGGTGCCCGGACACCTTACAATGAGCAGTTCTTC.

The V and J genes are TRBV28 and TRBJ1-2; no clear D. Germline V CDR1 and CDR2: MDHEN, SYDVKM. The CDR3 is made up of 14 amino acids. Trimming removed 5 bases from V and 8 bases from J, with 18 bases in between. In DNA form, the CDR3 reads TGTGCCAGCAGTATGGGAGACCCTGTGAGAGGCTACACCTTC. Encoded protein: CASSMGDPVRGYTF.